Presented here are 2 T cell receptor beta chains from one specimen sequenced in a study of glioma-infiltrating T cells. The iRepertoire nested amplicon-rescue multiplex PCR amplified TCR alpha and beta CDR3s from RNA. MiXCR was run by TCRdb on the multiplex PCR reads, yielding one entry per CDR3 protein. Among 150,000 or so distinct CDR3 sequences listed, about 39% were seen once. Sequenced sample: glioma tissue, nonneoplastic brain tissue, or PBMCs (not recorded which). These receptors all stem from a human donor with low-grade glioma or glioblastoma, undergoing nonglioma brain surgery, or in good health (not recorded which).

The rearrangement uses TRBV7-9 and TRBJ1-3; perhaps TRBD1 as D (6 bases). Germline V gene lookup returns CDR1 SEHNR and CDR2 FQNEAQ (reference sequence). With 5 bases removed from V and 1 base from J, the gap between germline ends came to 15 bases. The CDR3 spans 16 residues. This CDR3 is CASSPRDISSGNTIYF. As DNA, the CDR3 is TGTGCCAGCAGCCCGAGGGACATATCGTCTGGAAACACCATATATTTT.

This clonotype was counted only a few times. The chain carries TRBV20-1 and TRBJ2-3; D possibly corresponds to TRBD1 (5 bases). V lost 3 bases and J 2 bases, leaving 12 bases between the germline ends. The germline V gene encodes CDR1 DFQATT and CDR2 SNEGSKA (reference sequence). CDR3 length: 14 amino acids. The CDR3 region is CSARDNSITDTQYF. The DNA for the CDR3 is TGCAGTGCTAGGGACAACAGTATCACAGATACGCAGTATTTT.